The sequence of this T cell receptor beta chain was determined in a study of shared clonotypes between healthy human individuals. Study at large: CD8 memory received one plate per donor, CD8 naive two, CD4 memory three and CD4 naive three.

Repertoires were generated with immunoSEQ multiplex PCR, while TCRdb's copy carries only in-frame clones and drops some. The table lists about 960,000 clones, 76% of them singletons. Trimming stripped 4 bases from V and 4 bases from J, with 23 bases between. The CDR3 totals 17 residues. Germline CDR1 reads SGHRS; CDR2 reads YFSETQ. Healthy HIV-negative adults without recent acute infections or vaccinations served as donors. Material for sequencing was memory CD4+ T cells sorted from blood. Regarding subset: CD45RA-negative fraction. The chain is built from TRBV5-1 and TRBJ1-2, with D unresolved. This clonotype was obtained from a man aged 18 to 35 in good health. The CDR3 coding sequence is TGCGCCAGCAGCCTTGGGGTTGGAGGCCCTATAGTCTATGGCTACACCTTC. Translating gives CASSLGVGGPIVYGYTF.